This TCR beta chain was captured in a study of graft-versus-host responses after intestinal transplantation. In the study overall: Anti-thymocyte globulin induction, then tacrolimus and steroids for about three years, went to all recipients.

The CDR3 is 18 amino acids. The V end was cut by 3 bases, the J end by 4 bases, with 26 bases between. Germline V gives CDR1 GTSNPN, CDR2 SVGIG (reference sequence). Assay: immunoSEQ multiplex PCR; the TCRdb copy retains only in-frame clones and omits some. The sample contains 80,000 to 100,000 clones, 90% to 95% of which appear only once. In regard to this clone: Its antigen remains unknown.

Points from the study as a whole: Among circulating GvH clones, peak levels were associated with early post-transplant declines in HvG clones. Allograft graft-versus-host to host-versus-graft clonal ratios ran high in patients with graft-donor T cell macrochimerism.

This sequence joins TRBV30 and TRBJ2-3; D gene unclear. The source was unstimulated CD4+ T cells sorted from spleen or lymph node cells, collected before transplant. The receptor was derived from a human donor who was the organ donor for an intestinal transplant. This CDR3 is CAWRLVCPPPSRSDTQYF. In DNA, the CDR3 is TGTGCCTGGAGGTTAGTTTGCCCCCCTCCTAGTCGGTCAGATACGCAGTATTTT.